This T cell receptor beta chain comes out of a study of CD8 T cells in Susac syndrome (dated by TCRdb to between 2018 and 2021). About the full investigation: Of the Susac syndrome patients who were sequenced, eight were in clinical remission while about six had clinically active disease. At blood withdrawal, Susac syndrome patients were therapy-naive, treated with corticosteroids (with IVIg additionally given to some), or treated with IVIg alone. Repertoire sequencing was used to test whether CD8+ T cell activation and differentiation in Susac syndrome was antigen driven. The study compared CD8+ T cell repertoire clonality among 12 healthy donors, around 14 Susac syndrome patients and roughly 16 multiple sclerosis patients.

Summary of the overall study and its limitations: In the total CD8+ and CD8+ TEMRA repertoires, sixteen and five Susac-specific public clones, respectively, were identified. The study acknowledged that relatively few individuals were included in the TCR sequencing and HLA analysis. Clonal expansion was observed in Susac syndrome CD8+ repertoires, with the highest expansion in CD8+ TEMRA cells and greater expansion in clinically active than in remitting patients.

RNA was extracted using the RNeasy kit, and roughly 0.5 to 1 ug of the RNA was reverse transcribed with random hexamers. The immunoSEQ multiplex PCR assay, covering 54 Vbeta and 13 Jbeta segments, was used to amplify TCR beta CDR3 regions. PCR amplification bias was corrected using a synthetic template baseline for primer optimization and computational correction. As for the original processing: Reads were annotated to V, D and J genes per IMGT and analyzed with immunoSEQ Analyzer, keeping only productive sequences. Clonality was calculated as one minus the Shannon entropy normalized by log2 of the number of productive unique sequences. Public and private clones were assessed among the 100 most prevalent clones of each patient and control. Clones were defined as Susac-specific when absent from the healthy and MS cohorts, from approximately 970 published viral clones and from other ImmuneACCESS disease sequences. TCRdb trimmed public reads at Q25 via fastp, called clones via MiXCR and kept in-frame beta chains. Rows with a matching CDR3 protein are joined into one entry that keeps the most common DNA and genes. TCRdb, rather than the study authors, made the V and J calls. The sample includes around 85,000 distinct CDR3 sequences, with 85% to 95% observed a single time. The ten most abundant clones make up approximately 0.47% of the sample.

For this clonotype: The target of this receptor is not known. No much larger clone is present one base from it, and per-base qualities are unavailable.

Peripheral blood CD8+ and CD4+ T cells from healthy donors, Susac syndrome patients and multiple sclerosis patients were profiled using high-throughput TCR beta sequencing. Recently defined diagnostic criteria for definite or probable disease were met by the Susac syndrome patients. Bulk CD8+ and CD4+ T cells were purified by magnetic negative isolation, while CD8+ TEMRA cells were enriched using FACS. Blood was collected in EDTA tubes and processed within 24 hours, with PBMCs isolated through density gradient centrifugation. PBMCs destined for TCR sequencing were cryopreserved in liquid nitrogen and later thawed in a 37 °C water bath. A purity of at least 90% was achieved for sorted or isolated CD4+, CD8+ and CD8+ TEMRA cells. Measured from the cysteine to the phenylalanine, the CDR3 is 15 residues long. This entry keeps only the CDR3 DNA: 45 bases, framed from base 1. The germline V end is reduced by 9 bases and the J end by 4 bases; junction bases left unmatched: 10.

This TCR came from a human donor with Susac syndrome. The chain was built from TRBV23-1 and TRBJ2-5; TRBD2 agrees with 11 junctional bases. TRBV23-1 is labeled an ORF, and its function is uncertain. The material sequenced was CD8+ T cells from PBMCs. The CDR3 reads as follows: CARETPGLAVETQYF. The base sequence is TGCGCCAGGGAAACACCGGGACTAGCGGTAGAGACCCAGTACTTC.